This TCR beta chain was identified in a study of read filtering for tumor transcriptome and immune sequencing. This clonotype came up many times. The library was built from about 400 ng RNA with molecular barcoded adaptors for alpha/delta and beta/gamma chains. TCRdb re-called the reads through MiXCR, storing one row per CDR3 protein. The table records over 45,000 distinct CDR3 sequences, 20% of them present only once. This clonotype originated in a donor at least 40 years old with multiple myeloma. The specimen was a population of CD138-negative cells sorted from bone marrow.

The CDR3 nucleotides are TGCAGCGTTGATTTAGGACAGGGGCTTACCGGGGAGCTGTTTTTT. It translates to CSVDLGQGLTGELFF. This chain uses TRBV29-1 with TRBJ2-2; TRBD1 matches at 9 bases. The CDR3 covers 15 residues. V dropped 3 bases and J dropped 5; count of bases not matched to a gene: 7. Per the germline V gene, CDR1 is SQVTM and CDR2 is ANQGSEA.